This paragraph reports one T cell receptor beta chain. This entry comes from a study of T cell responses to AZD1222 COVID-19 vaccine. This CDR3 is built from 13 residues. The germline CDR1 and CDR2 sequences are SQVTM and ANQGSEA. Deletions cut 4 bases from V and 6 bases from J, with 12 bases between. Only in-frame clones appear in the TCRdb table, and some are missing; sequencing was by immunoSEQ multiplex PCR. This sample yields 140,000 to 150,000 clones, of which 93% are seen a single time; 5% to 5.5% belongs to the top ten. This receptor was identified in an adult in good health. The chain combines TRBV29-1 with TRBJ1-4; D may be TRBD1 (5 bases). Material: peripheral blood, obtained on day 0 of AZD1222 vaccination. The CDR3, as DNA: TGCAGCGTTGTGGGCAGGGAGGATGAAAAACTGTTTTTT. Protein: CSVVGREDEKLFF.